One sample yielded the 6 T cell receptor beta chains listed below, sequenced in a study of Graves' ophthalmopathy and Graves' hyperthyroidism. For repertoire sequencing, the TCR beta CDR3 regions were amplified from RNA transcripts. RT-PCR in the first round used HTBI primers; a second-round multiplex PCR followed. TCRdb used MiXCR to reprocess the multiplex PCR reads, holding one entry per CDR3 protein. The sample lists about 740,000 distinct CDR3 sequences, 40% occurring once. Source material: peripheral blood. All receptors derive from an adult man with Graves' ophthalmopathy.

This clonotype has just a few counts. This chain uses TRBV20-1 with TRBJ2-7; tentative D call: TRBD2 (5 bases). Trimming removed 0 bases from V and 6 bases from J, with 21 bases in between. CDR3 length: 16 amino acids. CDR1 DFQATT and CDR2 SNEGSKA come from the germline V gene (reference sequence). The CDR3 nucleotides read TGCAGTGCTAGAGATCGGGTCGAGGGAACGGTTGGCGAGCAGTACTTC. Protein: CSARDRVEGTVGEQYF.

This clonotype was observed a few times. The V and J genes are TRBV9 and TRBJ1-2, with 9 bases aligning to TRBD1. This CDR3 has 15 amino acids. In germline, CDR1 is SGDLS, CDR2 YYNGEE. Trimming cost V 3 bases and J 3 bases; bases outside gene matches: 6. The chain's CDR3 is CASSGGDRADYGYTF. CDR3 in DNA: TGTGCCAGCAGCGGAGGGGACAGGGCTGACTATGGCTACACCTTC.

This clonotype was seen just once. V is TRBV29-1 and J is TRBJ2-7, with D perhaps matching TRBD1 (6 bases). Trimming removed 3 bases at V and 2 bases at J, with 17 bases between. CDR3 length: 15 residues. Germline V gene sequence: CDR1 SQVTM, CDR2 ANQGSEA. In DNA form, the CDR3 reads TGCAGCGTTGAGACGTCAGGGGTTAAACCCTACGAGCAGTACTTC. Translating it yields CSVETSGVKPYEQYF.

This clonotype was recorded only once. For the CDR3, the DNA is TGTGCCAGTAAACGGGCGGGACTAAGAGACACCGGGGAGCTGTTTTTT. This gives the protein CASKRAGLRDTGELFF. The chain combines TRBV19 with TRBJ2-2; TRBD2 aligns across 7 bases. Germline lookup yields CDR1 LNHDA and CDR2 SQIVND (reference sequence). This CDR3 region has 16 residues. The V segment lost 7 bases and the J segment 3 bases; nucleotides outside the gene matches: 11.

V and J are TRBV9 and TRBJ1-4; perhaps TRBD1 as D (5 bases). CDR3 length: 16 amino acids. Trimming cost V 4 bases and J 7 bases, with 20 bases left between them. The germline V gene has CDR1 SGDLS and CDR2 YYNGEE. As DNA, the CDR3 is TGTGCCAGCAGCACTTCTGAGAGGGCAAGGGGTGAAAAACTGTTTTTT. Translated: CASSTSERARGEKLFF.

The J gene is TRBJ1-5, the V gene TRBV24-1; the D gene is possibly TRBD1 (5 bases). Germline V gene sequence: CDR1 KGHDR, CDR2 SFDVKD. With 12 bases removed from V and 4 bases from J, the gap between germline ends came to 15 bases. This CDR3 is 13 amino acids long. Here the CDR3 DNA reads TGTGCCGGCAGTTTATGGGGGAATCAGCCCCAGCATTTT. Translation gives CAGSLWGNQPQHF.